The 2 T cell receptor beta chains reported below all come from one sample, sequenced in a study of kidney transplant recipient with SARS-CoV-2 infection. One entry per CDR3 protein results from TCRdb running MiXCR on the reads. The table has some 220,000 distinct CDR3 sequences, more than 25% seen once. The input for sequencing was a blood sample, taken at baseline and on day 111 from a kidney transplant recipient. These receptors were taken from a male patient between 25 and 39 years old who had COVID-19 and was a kidney transplant recipient. Part of the T cell pool may stem from the graft donor.

This clonotype has a count of ten or more. The chain is built from TRBV6-5 and TRBJ2-7; possibly TRBD2 for D (6 bases). Germline-derived CDR1 and CDR2 are MNHEY and SVGAGI. Between the trimmed V and J ends, which lost 1 base and 0 bases, there was a span of 13 bases. There are 16 residues in the CDR3. The CDR3 is CASSYLADGYSYEQYF. CDR3 nucleotides: TGTGCCAGCAGTTACTTAGCGGACGGGTACTCCTACGAGCAGTACTTC.

This clonotype has ten or more counts. The V and J genes are TRBV30 and TRBJ1-3; weak D call: TRBD1 (5 bases). The V end lost 3 bases, the J end lost 6 bases, and 12 bases lay between the germline ends. This CDR3 comprises 13 residues. CDR1 and CDR2 (germline): GTSNPN, SVGIG (reference sequence). Written as DNA, the CDR3 is TGTGCCTGGAGAGGTCGAGGGGTAAACACCATATATTTT. This encodes CAWRGRGVNTIYF.